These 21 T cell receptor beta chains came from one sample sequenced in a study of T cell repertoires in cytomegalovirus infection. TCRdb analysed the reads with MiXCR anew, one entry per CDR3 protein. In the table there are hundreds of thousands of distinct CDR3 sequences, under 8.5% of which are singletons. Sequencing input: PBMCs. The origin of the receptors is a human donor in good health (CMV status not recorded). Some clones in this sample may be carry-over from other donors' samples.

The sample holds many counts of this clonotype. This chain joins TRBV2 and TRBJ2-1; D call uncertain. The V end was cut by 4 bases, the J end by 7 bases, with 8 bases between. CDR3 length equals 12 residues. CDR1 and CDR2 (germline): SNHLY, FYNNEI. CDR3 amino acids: CASSVTGNEQFF. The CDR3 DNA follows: TGTGCCAGCAGTGTTACTGGAAATGAGCAGTTCTTC.

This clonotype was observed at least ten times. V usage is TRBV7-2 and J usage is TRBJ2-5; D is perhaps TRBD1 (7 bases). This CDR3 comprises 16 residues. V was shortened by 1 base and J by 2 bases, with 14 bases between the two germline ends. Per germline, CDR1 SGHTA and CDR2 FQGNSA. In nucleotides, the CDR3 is TGTGCCAGCAGCTTAGGACAGGGAGGTAGGCAAGAGACCCAGTACTTC. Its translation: CASSLGQGGRQETQYF.

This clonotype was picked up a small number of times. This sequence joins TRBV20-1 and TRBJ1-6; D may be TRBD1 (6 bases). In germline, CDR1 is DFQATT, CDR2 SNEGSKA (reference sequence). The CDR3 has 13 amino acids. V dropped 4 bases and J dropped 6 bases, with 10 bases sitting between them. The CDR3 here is CSAIDRPNSPLHF. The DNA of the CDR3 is TGCAGTGCTATAGACAGGCCTAATTCACCCCTCCACTTT.

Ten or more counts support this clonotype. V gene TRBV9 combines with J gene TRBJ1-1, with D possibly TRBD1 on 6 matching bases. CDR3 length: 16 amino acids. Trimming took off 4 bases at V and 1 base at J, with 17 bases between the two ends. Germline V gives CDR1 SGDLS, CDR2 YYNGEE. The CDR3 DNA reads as TGTGCCAGCAGCCCCGGGGGGCCGGATACGAACACTGAAGCTTTCTTT. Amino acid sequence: CASSPGGPDTNTEAFF.

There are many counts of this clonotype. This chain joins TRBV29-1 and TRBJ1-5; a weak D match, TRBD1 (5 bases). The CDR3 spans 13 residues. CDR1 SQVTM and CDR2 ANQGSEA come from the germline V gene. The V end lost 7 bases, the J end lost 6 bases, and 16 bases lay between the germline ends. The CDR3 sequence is CSAWAGESQPQHF. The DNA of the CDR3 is TGCAGCGCCTGGGCGGGGGAGAGTCAGCCCCAGCATTTT.

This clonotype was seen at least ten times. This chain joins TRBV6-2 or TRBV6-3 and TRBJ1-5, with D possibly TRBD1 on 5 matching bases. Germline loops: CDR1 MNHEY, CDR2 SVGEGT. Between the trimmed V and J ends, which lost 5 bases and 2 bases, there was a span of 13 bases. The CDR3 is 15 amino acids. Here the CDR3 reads CASSLQGYGNQPQHF. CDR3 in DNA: TGTGCCAGCAGTCTTCAGGGCTATGGCAATCAGCCCCAGCATTTT.

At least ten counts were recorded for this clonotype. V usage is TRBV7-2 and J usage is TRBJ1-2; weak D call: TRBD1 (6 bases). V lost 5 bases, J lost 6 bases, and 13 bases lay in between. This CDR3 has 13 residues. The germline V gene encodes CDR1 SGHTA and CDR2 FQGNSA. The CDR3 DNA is TGTGCCAGCAGCCAGAGGGGGGGGAATGGCTACACCTTC. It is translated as CASSQRGGNGYTF.

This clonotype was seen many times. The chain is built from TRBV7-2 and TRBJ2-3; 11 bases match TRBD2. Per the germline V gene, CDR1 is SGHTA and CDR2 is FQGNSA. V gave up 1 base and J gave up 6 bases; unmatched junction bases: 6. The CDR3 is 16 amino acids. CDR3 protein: CASSLVSGGGSDTQYF. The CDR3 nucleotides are TGTGCCAGCAGCTTAGTTAGCGGGGGGGGTTCGGATACGCAGTATTTT.

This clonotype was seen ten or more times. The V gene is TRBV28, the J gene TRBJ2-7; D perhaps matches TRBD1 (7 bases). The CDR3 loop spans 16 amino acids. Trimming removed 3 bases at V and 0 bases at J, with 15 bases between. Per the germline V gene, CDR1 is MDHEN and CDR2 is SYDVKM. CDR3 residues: CASSFAGQRSSYEQYF. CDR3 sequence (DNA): TGTGCCAGCAGTTTTGCGGGACAGAGGAGCTCCTACGAGCAGTACTTC.

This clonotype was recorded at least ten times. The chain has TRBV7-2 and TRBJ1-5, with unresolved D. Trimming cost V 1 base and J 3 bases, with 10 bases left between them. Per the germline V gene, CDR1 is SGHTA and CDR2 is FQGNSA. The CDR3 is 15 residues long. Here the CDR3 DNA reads TGTGCCAGCAGCTTAGTTGCGGGTTACAATCAGCCCCAGCATTTT. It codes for CASSLVAGYNQPQHF.

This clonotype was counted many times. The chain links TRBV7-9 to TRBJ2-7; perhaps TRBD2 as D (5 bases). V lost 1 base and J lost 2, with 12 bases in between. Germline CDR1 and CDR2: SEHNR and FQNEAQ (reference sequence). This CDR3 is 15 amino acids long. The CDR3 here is CASSLERGATYEQYF. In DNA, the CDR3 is TGTGCCAGCAGCTTAGAACGGGGAGCAACCTACGAGCAGTACTTC.

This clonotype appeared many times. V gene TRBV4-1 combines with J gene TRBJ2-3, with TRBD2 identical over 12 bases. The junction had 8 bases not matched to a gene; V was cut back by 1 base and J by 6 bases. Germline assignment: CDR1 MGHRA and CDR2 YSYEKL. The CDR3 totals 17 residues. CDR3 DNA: TGCGCCAGCAGCCAAGTCCCTGGACTAGCGGGAAGGGATACGCAGTATTTT. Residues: CASSQVPGLAGRDTQYF.

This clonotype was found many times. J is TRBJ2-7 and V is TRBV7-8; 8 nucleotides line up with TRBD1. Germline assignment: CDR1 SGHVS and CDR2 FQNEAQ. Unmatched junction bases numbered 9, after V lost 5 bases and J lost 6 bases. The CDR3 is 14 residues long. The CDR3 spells CASSTDRVKGEQYF. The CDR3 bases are TGTGCCAGCAGCACGGACAGGGTAAAAGGCGAGCAGTACTTC.

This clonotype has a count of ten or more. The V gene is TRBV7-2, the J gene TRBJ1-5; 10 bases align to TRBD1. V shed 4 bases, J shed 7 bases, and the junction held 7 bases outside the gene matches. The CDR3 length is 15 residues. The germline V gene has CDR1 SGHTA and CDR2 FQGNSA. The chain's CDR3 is CASSSTGGAGQPQHF. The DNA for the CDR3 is TGTGCCAGCAGCTCGACAGGGGGCGCAGGGCAGCCCCAGCATTTT.

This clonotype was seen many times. The CDR3, as DNA: TGTGCCAGCAGTTTAACCGGGACAATGTTAAGGACAGATACGCAGTATTTT. Translated: CASSLTGTMLRTDTQYF. The rearrangement uses TRBV6-5 and TRBJ2-3; the D gene is possibly TRBD1 (6 bases). Trimming removed 4 bases at V and 3 bases at J, with 20 bases between. CDR3 size: 17 residues. Germline CDR1 is MNHEY and CDR2 is SVGAGI.

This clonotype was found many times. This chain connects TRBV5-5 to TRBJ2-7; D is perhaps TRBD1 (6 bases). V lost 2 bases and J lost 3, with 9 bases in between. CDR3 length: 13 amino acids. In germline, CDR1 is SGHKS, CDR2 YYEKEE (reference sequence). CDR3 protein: CASSLPTGYEQYF. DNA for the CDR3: TGTGCCAGCAGCTTACCGACAGGCTACGAGCAGTACTTC.

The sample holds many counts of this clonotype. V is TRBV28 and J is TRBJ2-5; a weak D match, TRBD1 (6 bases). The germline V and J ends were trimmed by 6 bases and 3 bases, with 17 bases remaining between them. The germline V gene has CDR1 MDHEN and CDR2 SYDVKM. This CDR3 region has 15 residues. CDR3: CASRNDRTGEETQYF. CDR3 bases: TGTGCCAGCAGGAACGACAGGACCGGGGAAGAGACCCAGTACTTC.

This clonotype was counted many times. The CDR3 region has the DNA TGTGCCAGCAGCCAAGAGGTGGGACTGGAGCAGTTCTTC. Amino acid sequence: CASSQEVGLEQFF. V usage is TRBV4-2 and J usage is TRBJ2-1, with TRBD2 as a possible D gene (6 bases). The CDR3 runs to 13 residues. Deletions cut 0 bases from V and 10 bases from J, with 10 bases between. Germline assignment: CDR1 LGHNA and CDR2 YNFKEQ.

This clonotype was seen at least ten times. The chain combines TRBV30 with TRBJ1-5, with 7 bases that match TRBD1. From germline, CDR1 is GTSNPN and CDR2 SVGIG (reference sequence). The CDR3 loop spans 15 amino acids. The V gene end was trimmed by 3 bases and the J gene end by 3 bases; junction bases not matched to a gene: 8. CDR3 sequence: CAWRLRDRDNQPQHF. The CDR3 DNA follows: TGTGCCTGGAGATTGCGGGACAGAGACAATCAGCCCCAGCATTTT.

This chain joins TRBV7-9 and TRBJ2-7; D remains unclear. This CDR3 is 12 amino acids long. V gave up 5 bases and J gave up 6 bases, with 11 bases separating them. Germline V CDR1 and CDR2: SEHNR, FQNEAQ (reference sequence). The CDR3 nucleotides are TGTGCCAGCAGCCCCGCTACTGCCGAGCAGTACTTC. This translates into CASSPATAEQYF.

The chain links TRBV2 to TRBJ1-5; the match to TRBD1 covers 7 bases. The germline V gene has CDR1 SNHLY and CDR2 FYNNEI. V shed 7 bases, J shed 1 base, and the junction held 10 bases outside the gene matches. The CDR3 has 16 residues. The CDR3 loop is CASTPARGLSNQPQHF. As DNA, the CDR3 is TGTGCCAGCACCCCAGCCAGGGGGTTAAGCAATCAGCCCCAGCATTTT. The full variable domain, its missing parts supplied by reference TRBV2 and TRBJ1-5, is EPEVTQTPSHQVTQMGQEVILRCVPISNHLYFYWYRQILGQKVEFLVSFYNNEISEKSEIFDDQFSVERPDGSNFTLKIRSTKLEDSAMYFCASTPARGLSNQPQHFGDGTRLSIL.